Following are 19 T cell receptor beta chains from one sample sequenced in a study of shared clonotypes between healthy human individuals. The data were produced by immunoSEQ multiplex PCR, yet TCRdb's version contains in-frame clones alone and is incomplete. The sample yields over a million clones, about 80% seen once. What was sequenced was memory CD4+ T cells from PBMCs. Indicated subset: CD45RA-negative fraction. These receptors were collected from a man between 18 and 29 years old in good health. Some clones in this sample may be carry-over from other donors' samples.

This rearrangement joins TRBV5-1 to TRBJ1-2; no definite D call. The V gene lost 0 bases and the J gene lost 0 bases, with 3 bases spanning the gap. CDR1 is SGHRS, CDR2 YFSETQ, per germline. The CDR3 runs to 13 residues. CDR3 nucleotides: TGCGCCAGCAGCTTGGGGTCTAACTATGGCTACACCTTC. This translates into CASSLGSNYGYTF.

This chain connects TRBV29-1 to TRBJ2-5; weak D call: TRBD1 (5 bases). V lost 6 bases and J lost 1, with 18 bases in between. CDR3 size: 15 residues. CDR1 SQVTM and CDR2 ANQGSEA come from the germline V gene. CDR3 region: CSVVPPWGGQETQYF. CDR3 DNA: TGCAGCGTCGTACCGCCGTGGGGCGGCCAAGAGACCCAGTACTTC.

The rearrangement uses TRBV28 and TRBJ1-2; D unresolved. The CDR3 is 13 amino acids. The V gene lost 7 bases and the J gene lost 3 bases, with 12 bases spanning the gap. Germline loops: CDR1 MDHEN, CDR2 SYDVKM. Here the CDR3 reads CASMFGGDYGYTF. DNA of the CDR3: TGTGCCAGCATGTTCGGCGGTGACTATGGCTACACCTTC.

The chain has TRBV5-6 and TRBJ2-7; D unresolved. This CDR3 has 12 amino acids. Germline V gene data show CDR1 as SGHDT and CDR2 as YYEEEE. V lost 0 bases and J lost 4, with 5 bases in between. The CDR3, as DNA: TGTGCCAGCAGCTTGGGGGATTACGAGCAGTACTTC. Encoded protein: CASSLGDYEQYF.

The CDR3 sequence is CASSQSQGKETQYF. In DNA form, the CDR3 reads TGTGCCAGCAGCCAATCCCAGGGCAAGGAGACCCAGTACTTC. The chain employs TRBV4-2 and TRBJ2-5, with D possibly matching TRBD1 (5 bases). The CDR3 sequence is 14 residues long. The germline V gene encodes CDR1 LGHNA and CDR2 YNFKEQ. V was cut by 2 bases and J by 5 bases, with 12 bases left in between.

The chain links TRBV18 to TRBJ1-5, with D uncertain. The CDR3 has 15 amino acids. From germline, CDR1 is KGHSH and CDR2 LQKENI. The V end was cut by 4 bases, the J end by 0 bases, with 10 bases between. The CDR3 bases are TGTGCCAGCTCACTGACGGCTCCTAGCAATCAGCCCCAGCATTTT. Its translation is CASSLTAPSNQPQHF.

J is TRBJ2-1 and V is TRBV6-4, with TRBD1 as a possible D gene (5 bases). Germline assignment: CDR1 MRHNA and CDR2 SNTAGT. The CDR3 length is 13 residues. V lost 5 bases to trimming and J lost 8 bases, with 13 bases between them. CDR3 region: CASSSQGPDEQFF. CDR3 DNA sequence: TGTGCCAGCAGTTCTCAGGGTCCTGATGAGCAGTTCTTC.

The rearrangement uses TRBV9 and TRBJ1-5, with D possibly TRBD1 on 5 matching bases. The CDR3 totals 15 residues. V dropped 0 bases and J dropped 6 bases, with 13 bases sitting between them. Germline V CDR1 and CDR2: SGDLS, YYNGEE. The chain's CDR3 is CASSVGGQGGQPQHF. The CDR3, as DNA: TGTGCCAGCAGCGTAGGAGGGCAGGGCGGTCAGCCCCAGCATTTT.

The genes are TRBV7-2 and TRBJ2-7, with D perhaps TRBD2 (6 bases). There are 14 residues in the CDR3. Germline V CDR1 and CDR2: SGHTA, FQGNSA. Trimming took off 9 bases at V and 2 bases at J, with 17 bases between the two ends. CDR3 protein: CASRKDYNTYEQYF. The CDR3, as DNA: TGTGCCAGTAGAAAGGACTACAATACCTACGAGCAGTACTTC.

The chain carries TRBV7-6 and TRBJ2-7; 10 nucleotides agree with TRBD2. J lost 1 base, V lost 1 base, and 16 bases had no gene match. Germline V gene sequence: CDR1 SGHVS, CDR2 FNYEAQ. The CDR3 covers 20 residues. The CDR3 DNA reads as TGTGCCAGCAGCTTAGTAGGGGGGTCCCGGCCTAGCGGGAGATCCTACGAGCAGTACTTC. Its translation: CASSLVGGSRPSGRSYEQYF.

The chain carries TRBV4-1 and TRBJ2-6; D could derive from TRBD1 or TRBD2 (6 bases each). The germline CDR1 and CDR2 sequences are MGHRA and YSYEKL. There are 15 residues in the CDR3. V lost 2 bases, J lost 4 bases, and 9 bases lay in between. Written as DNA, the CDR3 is TGCGCCAGCAGCCAAAGGGGGGCCGGGGCCAACGTCCTGACTTTC. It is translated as CASSQRGAGANVLTF.

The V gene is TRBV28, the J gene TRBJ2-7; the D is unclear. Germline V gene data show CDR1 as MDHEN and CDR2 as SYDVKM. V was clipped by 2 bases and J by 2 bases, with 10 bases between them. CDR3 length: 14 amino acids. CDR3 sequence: CASSLKYGPYEQYF. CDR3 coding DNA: TGTGCCAGCAGTTTAAAGTACGGACCCTACGAGCAGTACTTC.

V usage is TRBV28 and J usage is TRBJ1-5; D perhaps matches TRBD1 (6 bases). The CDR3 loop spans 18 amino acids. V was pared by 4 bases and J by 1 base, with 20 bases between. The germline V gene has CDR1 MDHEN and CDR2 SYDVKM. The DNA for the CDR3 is TGTGCCAGCAGTTATGGGGGCTATTGGGGGACAAGCAATCAGCCCCAGCATTTT. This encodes CASSYGGYWGTSNQPQHF. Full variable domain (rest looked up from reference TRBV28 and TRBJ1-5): DVKVTQSSRYLVKRTGEKVFLECVQDMDHENMFWYRQDPGLGLRLIYFSYDVKMKEKGDIPEGYSVSREKKERFSLILESASTNQTSMYLCASSYGGYWGTSNQPQHFGDGTRLSIL.

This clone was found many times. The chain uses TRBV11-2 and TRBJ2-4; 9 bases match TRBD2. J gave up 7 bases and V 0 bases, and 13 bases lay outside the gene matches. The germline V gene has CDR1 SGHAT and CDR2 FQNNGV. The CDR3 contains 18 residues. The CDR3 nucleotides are TGTGCCAGCAGCTTAGAGGGGGGCGGAGCGGGAGGAGAGAACATTCAGTACTTC. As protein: CASSLEGGGAGGENIQYF.

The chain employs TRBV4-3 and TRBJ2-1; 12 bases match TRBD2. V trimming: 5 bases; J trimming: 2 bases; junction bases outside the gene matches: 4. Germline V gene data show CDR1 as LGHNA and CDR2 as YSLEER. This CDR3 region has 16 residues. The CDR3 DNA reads TGCGCCAGCAGCGTACTAGCGGGAGGAACCTACAATGAGCAGTTCTTC. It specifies CASSVLAGGTYNEQFF.

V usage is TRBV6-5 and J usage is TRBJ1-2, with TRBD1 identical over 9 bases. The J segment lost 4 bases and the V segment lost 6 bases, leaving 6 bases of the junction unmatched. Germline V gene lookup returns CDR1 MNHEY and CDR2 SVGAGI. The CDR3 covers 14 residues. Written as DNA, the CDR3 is TGTGCCAGCAGAGCGACAGGGGGGCTCTATGGCTACACCTTC. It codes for CASRATGGLYGYTF.

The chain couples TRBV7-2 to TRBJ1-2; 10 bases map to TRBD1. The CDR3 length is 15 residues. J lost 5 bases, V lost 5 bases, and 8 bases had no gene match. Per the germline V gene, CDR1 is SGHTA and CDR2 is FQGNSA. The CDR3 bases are TGTGCCAGCAGCCCCGACAGGGGGCTGTGGTATGGCTACACCTTC. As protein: CASSPDRGLWYGYTF.

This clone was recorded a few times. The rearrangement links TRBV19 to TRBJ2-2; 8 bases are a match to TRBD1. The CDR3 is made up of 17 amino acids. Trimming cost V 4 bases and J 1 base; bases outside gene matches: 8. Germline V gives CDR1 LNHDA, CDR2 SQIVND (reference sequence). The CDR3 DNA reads TGTGCCAGTAGTAGGCCCAGGACAGGGCTGAACACCGGGGAGCTGTTTTTT. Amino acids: CASSRPRTGLNTGELFF.

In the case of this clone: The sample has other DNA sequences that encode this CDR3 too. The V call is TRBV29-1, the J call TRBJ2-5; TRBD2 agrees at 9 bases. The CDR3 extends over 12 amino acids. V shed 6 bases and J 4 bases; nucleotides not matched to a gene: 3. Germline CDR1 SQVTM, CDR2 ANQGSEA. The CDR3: CSVKTSGETQYF. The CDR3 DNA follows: TGCAGCGTCAAGACTAGCGGAGAGACCCAGTACTTC.